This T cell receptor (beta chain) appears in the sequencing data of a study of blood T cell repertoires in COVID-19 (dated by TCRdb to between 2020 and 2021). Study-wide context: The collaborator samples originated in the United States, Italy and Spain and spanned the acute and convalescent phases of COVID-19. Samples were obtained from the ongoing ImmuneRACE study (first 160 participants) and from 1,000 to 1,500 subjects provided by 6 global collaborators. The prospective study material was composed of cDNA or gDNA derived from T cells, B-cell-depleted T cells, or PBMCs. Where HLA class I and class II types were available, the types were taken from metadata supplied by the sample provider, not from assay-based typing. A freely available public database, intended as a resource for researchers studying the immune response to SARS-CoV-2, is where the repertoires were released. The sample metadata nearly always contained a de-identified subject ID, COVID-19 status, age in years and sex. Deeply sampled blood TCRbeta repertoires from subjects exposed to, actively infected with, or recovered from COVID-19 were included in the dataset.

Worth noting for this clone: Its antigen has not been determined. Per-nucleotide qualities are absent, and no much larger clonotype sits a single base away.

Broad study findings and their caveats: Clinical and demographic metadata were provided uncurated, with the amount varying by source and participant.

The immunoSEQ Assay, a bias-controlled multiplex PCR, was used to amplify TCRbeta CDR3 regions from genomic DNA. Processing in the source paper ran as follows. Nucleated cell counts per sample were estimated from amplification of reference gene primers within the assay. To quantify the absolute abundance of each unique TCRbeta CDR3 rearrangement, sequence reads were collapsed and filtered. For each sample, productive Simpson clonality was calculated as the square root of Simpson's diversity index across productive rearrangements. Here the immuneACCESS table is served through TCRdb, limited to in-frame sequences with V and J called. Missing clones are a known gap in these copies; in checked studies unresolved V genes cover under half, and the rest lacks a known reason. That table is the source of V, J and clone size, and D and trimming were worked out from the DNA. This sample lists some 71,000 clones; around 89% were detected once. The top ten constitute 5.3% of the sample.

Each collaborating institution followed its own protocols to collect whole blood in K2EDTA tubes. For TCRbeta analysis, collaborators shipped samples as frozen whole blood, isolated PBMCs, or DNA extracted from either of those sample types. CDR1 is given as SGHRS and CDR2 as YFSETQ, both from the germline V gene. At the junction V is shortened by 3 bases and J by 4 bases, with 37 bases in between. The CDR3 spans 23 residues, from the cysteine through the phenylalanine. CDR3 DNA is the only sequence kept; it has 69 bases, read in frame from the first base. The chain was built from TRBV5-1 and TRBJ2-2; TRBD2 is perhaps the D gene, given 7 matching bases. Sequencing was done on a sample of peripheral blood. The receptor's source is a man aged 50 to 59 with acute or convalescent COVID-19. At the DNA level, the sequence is TGCGCCAGCAGCTCGAGACCGATCGGGACTCGCGGGGGCCTGAGGGGGAGCACCGGGGAGCTGTTTTTT. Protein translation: CASSSRPIGTRGGLRGSTGELFF. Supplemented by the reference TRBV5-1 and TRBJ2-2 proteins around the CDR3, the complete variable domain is KAGVTQTPRYLIKTRGQQVTLSCSPISGHRSVSWYQQTPGQGLQFLFEYFSETQRNKGNFPGRFSGRQFSNSRSEMNVSTLELGDSALYLCASSSRPIGTRGGLRGSTGELFFGEGSRLTVL.